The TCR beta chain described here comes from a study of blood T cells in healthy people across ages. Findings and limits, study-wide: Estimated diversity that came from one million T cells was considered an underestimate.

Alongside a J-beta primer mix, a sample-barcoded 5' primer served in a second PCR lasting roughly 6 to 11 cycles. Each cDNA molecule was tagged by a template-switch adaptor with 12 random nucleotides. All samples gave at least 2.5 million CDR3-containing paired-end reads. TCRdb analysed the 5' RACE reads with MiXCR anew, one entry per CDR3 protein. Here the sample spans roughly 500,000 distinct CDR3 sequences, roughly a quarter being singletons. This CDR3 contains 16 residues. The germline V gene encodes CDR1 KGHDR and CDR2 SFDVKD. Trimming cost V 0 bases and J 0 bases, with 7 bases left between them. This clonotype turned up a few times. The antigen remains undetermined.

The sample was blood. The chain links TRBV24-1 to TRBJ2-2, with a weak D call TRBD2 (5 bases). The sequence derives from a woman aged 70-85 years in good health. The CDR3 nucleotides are TGTGCCACCAGTGATTTGGCCGGGGCGAACACCGGGGAGCTGTTTTTT. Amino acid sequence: CATSDLAGANTGELFF.